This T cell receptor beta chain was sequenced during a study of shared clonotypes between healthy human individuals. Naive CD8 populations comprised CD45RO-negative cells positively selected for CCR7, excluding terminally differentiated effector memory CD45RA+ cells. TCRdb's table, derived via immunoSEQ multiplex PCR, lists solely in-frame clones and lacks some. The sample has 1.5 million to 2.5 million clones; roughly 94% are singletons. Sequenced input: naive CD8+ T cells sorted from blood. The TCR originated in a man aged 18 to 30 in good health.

For the CDR3, the DNA is TGTGCCAGCAGTTCCCGGGACCCCGGATTGGGAGAGACCCAGTACTTC. Translation: CASSSRDPGLGETQYF. The rearrangement uses TRBV6-5 and TRBJ2-5, with D perhaps assigned TRBD1 or TRBD2 (5 bases each). This CDR3 has 16 residues. V was trimmed by 4 bases and J by 4 bases, leaving 19 bases between them. CDR1 and CDR2 from the germline V gene are MNHEY and SVGAGI.